Below, 27 T cell receptor beta chains from the same sample are listed, as sequenced in a study of blood T cell repertoires in COVID-19. Clones were sequenced by immunoSEQ multiplex PCR, and TCRdb holds only the in-frame ones, with some missing. The profile covers 90,000 to 100,000 clones, with roughly 84% appearing a single time and roughly 2% taken by the ten largest. Sequences were obtained from peripheral blood. These receptors all stem from a man between 65 and 85 years old with active or convalescent COVID-19.

The chain carries TRBV2 and TRBJ1-6; no definite D call. V dropped 3 bases and J dropped 6 bases, with 6 bases sitting between them. The CDR3 is made up of 13 amino acids. The V gene's germline CDR1 is SNHLY and CDR2 FYNNEI. CDR3 amino acids: CASSDTVNSPLHF. CDR3 DNA sequence: TGTGCCAGCAGTGATACGGTTAATTCACCCCTCCACTTT. The full variable domain, with the rest looked up from reference TRBV2 and TRBJ1-6, is EPEVTQTPSHQVTQMGQEVILRCVPISNHLYFYWYRQILGQKVEFLVSFYNNEISEKSEIFDDQFSVERPDGSNFTLKIRSTKLEDSAMYFCASSDTVNSPLHFGNGTRLTVT.

This clone was detected once. The chain has TRBV19 and TRBJ2-5; possible D gene TRBD1, 7 bases. Trimming cost V 3 bases and J 6 bases, with 14 bases left between them. This CDR3 is 14 amino acids long. Per germline, CDR1 LNHDA and CDR2 SQIVND (reference sequence). The CDR3, as DNA: TGTGCCAGTAGTATGTGGCAGGGGGGACAGACCCAGTACTTC. It translates to CASSMWQGGQTQYF.

In this sample, this clone turned up once. The genes are TRBV5-4 and TRBJ2-5; 15 bases are a match to TRBD2. Germline loops: CDR1 SGHNT, CDR2 YYREEE (reference sequence). This CDR3 has 15 residues. Trimming took 5 bases from V and 6 from J; bases not matched to a gene: 5. CDR3 bases: TGTGCCAGCAGTTCGGGACTAGCGGGGGGTCAGACCCAGTACTTC. Translating gives CASSSGLAGGQTQYF. The variable domain in full, with the rest retrieved from reference TRBV5-4 and TRBJ2-5, is ETGVTQSPTHLIKTRGQQVTLRCSSQSGHNTVSWYQQALGQGPQFIFQYYREEENGRGNFPPRFSGLQFPNYSSELNVNALELDDSALYLCASSSGLAGGQTQYFGPGTRLLVL.

This clone was detected only a few times. V gene TRBV10-3 combines with J gene TRBJ1-2, with D uncertain. Germline values: CDR1 ENHRY, CDR2 SYGVKD. V was shortened by 2 bases and J by 4 bases, with 11 bases between the two germline ends. The CDR3 totals 14 residues. CDR3 DNA sequence: TGTGCCATCAGTGAGACCCCGAGCGTCTATGGCTACACCTTC. It encodes CAISETPSVYGYTF.

In its sample, this clone was seen once. This sequence joins TRBV24-1 and TRBJ2-3; 15 nucleotides match TRBD2. V was clipped by 4 bases and J by 3 bases; unmatched bases: 10. The length of the CDR3 is 19 residues. Germline-derived CDR1 and CDR2 are KGHDR and SFDVKD. The CDR3 DNA reads as TGTGCCACCAGTGACCCGAGGGGGACTAGCGGGGGGCGTACAGATACGCAGTATTTT. As protein: CATSDPRGTSGGRTDTQYF.

This clone was picked up one time. The chain combines TRBV25-1 with TRBJ2-2; no reliable D call. The germline CDR1 and CDR2 sequences are MGHDK and SYGVNS. The CDR3 runs 16 residues. Between the trimmed V and J ends, which lost 7 bases and 5 bases, there was a span of 20 bases. The CDR3 reads CASTATTARRTGELFF. The CDR3 nucleotides read TGTGCCAGCACCGCGACGACCGCCAGGCGAACCGGGGAGCTGTTTTTT.

The V and J genes are TRBV27 and TRBJ2-7, with a possible D match to TRBD2 (6 bases). Germline V gene sequence: CDR1 MNHEY, CDR2 SMNVEV (reference sequence). CDR3 length: 15 amino acids. V shed 5 bases and J shed 6 bases, with 20 bases lying between them. DNA of the CDR3: TGTGCCAGCAGTCCCCTCCCGGGACTTAGCCTCGAGCAGTACTTC. It translates to CASSPLPGLSLEQYF.

CDR3: CAISLGTGVNTIYF. DNA for the CDR3: TGTGCCATCAGCCTCGGGACAGGGGTGAACACCATATATTTT. The chain carries TRBV10-3 and TRBJ1-3; 10 nucleotides line up with TRBD1. V gave up 6 bases and J gave up 7 bases; unmatched junction bases: 6. The CDR3 has 14 residues. The germline V gene encodes CDR1 ENHRY and CDR2 SYGVKD.

The chain couples TRBV7-2 to TRBJ2-1; 9 bases are shared with TRBD2. V dropped 2 bases and J dropped 0; count of bases not matched to a gene: 2. This CDR3 has 16 residues. Germline CDR1 reads SGHTA; CDR2 reads FQGNSA. CDR3 residues: CASSLWRGGSYNEQFF. The CDR3 bases are TGTGCCAGCAGCTTATGGCGGGGGGGCTCCTACAATGAGCAGTTCTTC.

The chain carries TRBV5-1 and TRBJ1-3; TRBD1 is a possible D gene (6 bases). Germline assignment: CDR1 SGHRS and CDR2 YFSETQ. Trimming left V 1 base short and J 4 bases short, with 9 bases between. The CDR3 sequence is 14 residues long. The CDR3 sequence is CASSLSGEGNTIYF. CDR3 in DNA: TGCGCCAGCAGCTTGTCAGGGGAGGGAAACACCATATATTTT.

The chain couples TRBV2 to TRBJ1-2, with 8 bases aligning to TRBD1. The junction had 12 bases not matched to a gene; V was cut back by 4 bases and J by 2 bases. Germline-derived CDR1 and CDR2 are SNHLY and FYNNEI. The CDR3 totals 17 residues. DNA for the CDR3: TGTGCCAGCAGTGGTGCTGATGGGACAGGAAGGAACTATGGCTACACCTTC. This codes for CASSGADGTGRNYGYTF.

V is TRBV19 and J is TRBJ1-1; D is perhaps TRBD1 (6 bases). The CDR3 totals 14 residues. The V end was cut by 6 bases, the J end by 3 bases, with 14 bases between. CDR1 LNHDA and CDR2 SQIVND come from the germline V gene (reference sequence). The CDR3 spells CASSFGQFDTEAFF. CDR3 DNA sequence: TGTGCCAGTAGCTTCGGACAGTTTGACACTGAAGCTTTCTTT.

This clone was counted once. CDR3 sequence reads: CASSVGANNEQFF. CDR3 nucleotides: TGTGCCAGCAGCGTAGGGGCTAACAATGAGCAGTTCTTC. This chain joins TRBV9 and TRBJ2-1, with no clear D. The CDR3 consists of 13 residues. Germline V CDR1 and CDR2: SGDLS, YYNGEE. V dropped 0 bases and J dropped 5 bases, with 6 bases sitting between them.

In its sample, this clone was seen a few times. The rearrangement joins TRBV28 to TRBJ2-3; D perhaps matches TRBD2 (5 bases). Germline values: CDR1 MDHEN, CDR2 SYDVKM. V was trimmed by 4 bases and J by 0 bases, leaving 11 bases between them. There are 15 residues in the CDR3. Here the CDR3 reads CASSWAKRSTDTQYF. In DNA form, the CDR3 reads TGTGCCAGCAGTTGGGCCAAGCGGAGCACAGATACGCAGTATTTT.

CDR3 loop: CASSPLANIQYF. CDR3 coding DNA: TGTGCCAGCAGCCCACTAGCAAACATTCAGTACTTC. The chain combines TRBV7-2 with TRBJ2-4; a possible D gene is TRBD2 (6 bases). The CDR3 extends over 12 amino acids. CDR1 SGHTA and CDR2 FQGNSA come from the germline V gene. Trimming stripped 5 bases from V and 6 bases from J, with 8 bases between.

This sequence joins TRBV6-5 and TRBJ1-1; 8 bases are a match to TRBD1. Germline CDR1 is MNHEY and CDR2 is SVGAGI. V lost 4 bases and J lost 1; bases outside the gene matches: 8. The CDR3 has 16 residues. In nucleotides, the CDR3 is TGTGCCAGCAGTTCCCACTCGACAGGGGCGAACACTGAAGCTTTCTTT. This codes for CASSSHSTGANTEAFF.

The sample holds a few counts of this clone. The chain has TRBV30 and TRBJ1-2; D gene ambiguous. The V end lost 5 bases, the J end lost 4 bases, and 14 bases lay between the germline ends. The CDR3 is 13 residues long. Germline CDR1 and CDR2: GTSNPN and SVGIG (reference sequence). As DNA, the CDR3 is TGTGCCTGGGGAAAAGCGGTGGTCTATGGCTACACCTTC. It is translated as CAWGKAVVYGYTF.

DNA for the CDR3: TGTGCCAGCAGTGATCGGGGAACGAGCTCTGGAAACACCATATATTTT. Its protein is CASSDRGTSSGNTIYF. The chain has TRBV6-1 and TRBJ1-3, with D uncertain. Trimming took 3 bases from V and 0 from J, leaving 12 bases between them. Germline loops: CDR1 MNHNS, CDR2 SASEGT. The CDR3 covers 16 residues.

The chain links TRBV28 to TRBJ1-6; 11 bases agree with TRBD1. Germline assignment: CDR1 MDHEN and CDR2 SYDVKM. Trimming removed 10 bases from V and 0 bases from J; junction bases left unmatched: 11. CDR3 length: 18 residues. The CDR3 sequence: CATLGTGGWSSYNSPLHF. The DNA of the CDR3 is TGTGCCACACTTGGGACAGGGGGATGGAGCTCCTATAATTCACCCCTCCACTTT.

In its sample, this clone was seen once. This chain uses TRBV7-3 with TRBJ1-1; D ambiguous. Trimming took 3 bases from V and 1 from J, leaving 6 bases between them. The germline V gene has CDR1 SGHTA and CDR2 FQGTGA. CDR3 length: 13 amino acids. CDR3 sequence (DNA): TGTGCCAGCAGCTTCAACAGGAACACTGAAGCTTTCTTT. Residues: CASSFNRNTEAFF.

This chain joins TRBV7-2 and TRBJ1-3; D unclear. The germline gives CDR1 SGHTA, CDR2 FQGNSA. This CDR3 is 13 amino acids long. The V gene lost 4 bases and the J gene lost 4 bases, with 8 bases spanning the gap. CDR3 loop: CASSYLSGNTIYF. CDR3 nucleotide sequence: TGTGCCAGCAGCTACCTATCCGGAAACACCATATATTTT.

Regarding this clone: This CDR3 is also generated by other DNA sequences in the sample. The V gene is TRBV6-5, the J gene TRBJ2-5; 9 nucleotides line up with TRBD1. V lost 6 bases to trimming and J lost 8 bases; unmatched junction nucleotides: 7. Germline V gives CDR1 MNHEY, CDR2 SVGAGI. The CDR3 loop spans 13 amino acids. The CDR3: CASRGTGSETQYF. CDR3 bases: TGTGCCAGCAGGGGGACAGGGTCAGAAACCCAGTACTTC.

The chain's CDR3 is CAWSGGQSQPQHF. CDR3 coding DNA: TGTGCCTGGAGTGGGGGCCAGTCGCAGCCCCAGCATTTT. The V gene is TRBV30, the J gene TRBJ1-5, with a weak D call TRBD1 (5 bases). Trimming cost V 1 base and J 7 bases, with 11 bases left between them. The CDR3 is 13 amino acids. Germline CDR1 is GTSNPN and CDR2 is SVGIG (reference sequence).

The V and J genes are TRBV30 and TRBJ2-2, with a tentative D call TRBD1 (6 bases). V lost 3 bases to trimming and J lost 3 bases, with 11 bases between them. CDR1 is GTSNPN, CDR2 SVGIG, per germline (reference sequence). The CDR3 is 14 residues long. CDR3 region: CAWRRQGYTGELFF. CDR3 sequence (DNA): TGTGCCTGGAGGCGGCAGGGGTACACCGGGGAGCTGTTTTTT.

This chain links TRBV6-1 with TRBJ1-4, with D tentatively TRBD1 (6 bases). The V gene lost 2 bases and the J gene lost 7 bases, with 17 bases spanning the gap. This CDR3 has 16 residues. The germline CDR1 and CDR2 sequences are MNHNS and SASEGT. In nucleotides, the CDR3 is TGTGCCAGCAGTGAAACCCAGGGGTTAGGTGCTGAAAAACTGTTTTTT. Its protein is CASSETQGLGAEKLFF.

This clone was recorded only once. The genes are TRBV11-1 and TRBJ2-7, with D perhaps TRBD1 (5 bases). The germline gives CDR1 SGHAT, CDR2 FQDESV (reference sequence). Trimming took 3 bases from V and 4 from J, leaving 13 bases between them. CDR3 size: 14 residues. This CDR3 is CASSLGPEAYEQYF. The CDR3 DNA is TGTGCCAGCAGCTTGGGGCCAGAGGCATACGAGCAGTACTTC.

This chain connects TRBV7-8 to TRBJ2-5, with 8 bases that match TRBD2. Unmatched junction bases numbered 10, after V lost 3 bases and J lost 1 base. Germline CDR1 is SGHVS and CDR2 is FQNEAQ. CDR3 length: 17 amino acids. CDR3 loop: CASSFGRGGGGQETQYF. The CDR3, as DNA: TGTGCCAGCAGCTTCGGCCGGGGGGGAGGAGGCCAAGAGACCCAGTACTTC. The variable domain in full, completed from reference TRBV7-8 and TRBJ2-5, reads GAGVSQSPRYKVAKRGQDVALRCDPISGHVSLFWYQQALGQGPEFLTYFQNEAQLDKSGLPSDRFFAERPEGSVSTLKIQRTQQEDSAVYLCASSFGRGGGGQETQYFGPGTRLLVL.